Listed below are T cell receptor beta chains from one sample, sequenced in a study of T cell responses to AZD1222 COVID-19 vaccine. The method was immunoSEQ multiplex PCR; TCRdb's version includes in-frame clones alone and lacks a portion of them. The sample comprises some 130,000 clones, around 93% of which are singletons, and 6% to 7.5% rests with the top ten. The sample was peripheral blood, taken 28 days after the second AZD1222 dose. The source of these receptors is an adult who received the AZD1222 COVID-19 vaccine. Both conserved end residues are part of each CDR3. A D gene is named only where the DNA matches it firmly. The size field is filled for only some rows; it gives once, few, many or a size class.

D | J | V | size | CDR3 | DNA
. | TRBJ2-7 | TRBV6-5 | . | CASSYDAGTSYEQYF | TGTGCCAGCAGTTACGACGCAGGGACAAGCTACGAGCAGTACTTC
. | TRBJ1-6 | TRBV4-2 | . | CASSQDRDNSPLHF | TGTGCCAGCAGCCAAGATAGGGACAATTCACCCCTCCACTTT
. | TRBJ1-2 | TRBV19 | . | CASSFWQGNYGYTF | TGTGCCAGTAGTTTTTGGCAGGGTAACTATGGCTACACCTTC
. | TRBJ2-3 | TRBV25-1 | . | CASSEYNGNTDTQYF | TGTGCCAGCAGTGAATACAACGGCAACACAGATACGCAGTATTTT
. | TRBJ1-4 | TRBV4-1 | . | CASSQDFARGSEKLFF | TGCGCCAGCAGCCAAGATTTCGCCAGGGGTTCCGAAAAACTGTTTTTT
. | TRBJ1-3 | TRBV5-1 | . | CASSSLTGIGNTIYF | TGCGCCAGCAGCTCACTAACAGGGATTGGAAACACCATATATTTT
. | TRBJ1-1 | TRBV3-1/TRBV3-2 | . | CASSQGGVVTEAFF | TGTGCCAGCAGCCAGGGGGGGGTGGTCACTGAAGCTTTCTTT
. | TRBJ2-7 | TRBV7-8 | few | CASSAAYEQYF | TGTGCCAGCAGCGCCGCCTACGAGCAGTACTTC
TRBD1 | TRBJ1-2 | TRBV28 | . | CASNLDRGGGYTF | TGTGCCAGCAACCTCGACAGGGGAGGCGGCTACACCTTC
. | TRBJ1-1 | TRBV4-1 | . | CASSQELNTEAFF | TGCGCCAGCAGCCAAGAACTGAACACTGAAGCTTTCTTT
. | TRBJ2-7 | TRBV7-3 | . | CASSAPYEQYF | TGTGCCAGCAGTGCGCCCTACGAGCAGTACTTC
. | TRBJ1-1 | TRBV7-9 | . | CASSWGTEAFF | TGTGCCAGCAGCTGGGGGACTGAAGCTTTCTTT
TRBD1 | TRBJ2-3 | TRBV28 | few | CASSFSGFLDRGSTDTQYF | TGTGCCAGCAGTTTCTCGGGTTTCTTGGACAGGGGAAGCACAGATACGCAGTATTTT
. | TRBJ1-1 | TRBV5-1 | . | CASRIQGNTEAFF | TGCGCCAGCAGGATACAGGGAAACACTGAAGCTTTCTTT
TRBD1 | TRBJ1-5 | TRBV28 | . | CAARTQGTGNQPQHF | TGTGCCGCAAGAACCCAGGGGACAGGCAATCAGCCCCAGCATTTT
TRBD2 | TRBJ2-1 | TRBV5-1 | once | CASSSGGPRFEQFF | TGCGCCAGCAGCTCGGGAGGGCCCAGATTTGAGCAGTTCTTC
. | TRBJ1-2 | TRBV28 | . | CASSFAHYGYTF | TGTGCCAGCAGTTTCGCTCACTATGGCTACACCTTC
TRBD1 | TRBJ1-1 | TRBV5-1 | . | CASRLATGTGEEAFF | TGCGCCAGCAGACTTGCAACCGGGACAGGCGAGGAAGCTTTCTTT
. | TRBJ1-1 | TRBV6-1 | . | CASSEAGHMRNTEAFF | TGTGCCAGCAGTGAAGCGGGGCACATGAGGAACACTGAAGCTTTCTTT
TRBD1 | TRBJ1-6 | TRBV9 | . | CASSVTGDSYNSPLHF | TGTGCCAGCAGCGTGACAGGGGACTCCTATAATTCACCCCTCCACTTT
. | TRBJ1-2 | TRBV7-9 | . | CASTSMEGNYGYTF | TGTGCCAGCACCTCCATGGAGGGAAACTATGGCTACACCTTC
TRBD1 | TRBJ1-1 | TRBV15 | . | CATSRRDSSSEAFF | TGTGCCACCAGCAGGCGGGACAGCTCGTCTGAAGCTTTCTTT
TRBD2 | TRBJ2-5 | TRBV5-4 | once | CASSFRRGGNLVETQYF | TGTGCCAGCAGCTTTAGGCGGGGGGGCAATCTCGTAGAGACCCAGTACTTC
. | TRBJ2-2 | TRBV5-4 | . | CASSLIEYRRTGELFF | TGTGCCAGCAGCTTGATAGAATACAGACGCACCGGGGAGCTGTTTTTT
. | TRBJ1-2 | TRBV10-3 | once | CAISGRDYGYTF | TGTGCCATCAGTGGAAGAGACTATGGCTACACCTTC
. | TRBJ1-6 | TRBV28 | . | CASRLRTVGGSSPLHF | TGTGCCAGCAGGCTAAGGACAGTCGGGGGAAGTTCACCCCTCCACTTT
. | TRBJ1-6 | TRBV7-6 | . | CASSLAGVYGNSPLHF | TGTGCCAGCAGCTTAGCCGGGGTTTACGGTAATTCACCCCTCCACTTT
TRBD1 | TRBJ1-4 | TRBV7-9 | . | CASSQGWDRKEKLFF | TGTGCCAGCAGCCAGGGGTGGGACAGGAAGGAAAAACTGTTTTTT
. | TRBJ1-5 | TRBV28 | . | CASSYRGYSNQPQHF | TGTGCCAGCAGTTATCGTGGGTATAGCAATCAGCCCCAGCATTTT
. | TRBJ1-4 | TRBV6-5 | . | CASSYSGYEGEKLFF | TGTGCCAGCAGTTACTCGGGTTACGAGGGTGAAAAACTGTTTTTT
. | TRBJ1-1 | TRBV18 | . | CASSPSRDAEAFF | TGTGCCAGCTCACCTAGTCGGGACGCTGAAGCTTTCTTT
TRBD1 | TRBJ2-1 | TRBV5-4 | few | CASSTDRGPHEQFF | TGTGCCAGCAGCACGGACAGGGGGCCCCATGAGCAGTTCTTC
. | TRBJ1-5 | TRBV19 | . | CASSWGGWGGQPQHF | TGTGCCAGTAGTTGGGGTGGTTGGGGAGGTCAGCCCCAGCATTTT
TRBD1 | TRBJ2-5 | TRBV7-2 | . | CASSFNPGGAETQYF | TGTGCCAGCAGCTTCAATCCAGGGGGCGCAGAGACCCAGTACTTC
. | TRBJ1-1 | TRBV19 | . | CASSDAGYSLTEAFF | TGTGCCAGTAGTGACGCAGGCTATTCCCTCACTGAAGCTTTCTTT
. | TRBJ1-1 | TRBV7-6 | once | CASSVTGNTEAFF | TGTGCCAGCAGCGTGACAGGGAACACTGAAGCTTTCTTT
TRBD2 | TRBJ2-6 | TRBV7-9 | . | CASSFGGGIAGANVLTF | TGTGCCAGCAGCTTCGGCGGGGGTATCGCTGGGGCCAACGTCCTGACTTTC
TRBD1 | TRBJ1-6 | TRBV7-8 | . | CASSLAQGQAYNSPLHF | TGTGCCAGCAGCTTAGCCCAAGGACAGGCGTATAATTCACCCCTCCACTTT
TRBD1 | TRBJ1-5 | TRBV19 | few | CASSMGRQGPQPQHF | TGTGCCAGTAGTATGGGGCGACAGGGCCCTCAGCCCCAGCATTTT
. | TRBJ2-5 | TRBV7-9 | . | CASSQRQGYVETQYF | TGTGCCAGCAGCCAAAGACAAGGCTATGTTGAGACCCAGTACTTC
. | TRBJ2-3 | TRBV11-2 | . | CASSLEERVYRTDTQYF | TGTGCCAGCAGCTTAGAGGAGCGGGTTTACCGTACAGATACGCAGTATTTT
. | TRBJ1-2 | TRBV11-3 | . | CASSSGRNYGYTF | TGTGCCAGCAGCTCCGGACGGAACTATGGCTACACCTTC
TRBD1 | TRBJ2-5 | TRBV5-1 | . | CASSKRDRGPETQYF | TGCGCCAGCAGCAAACGGGACAGGGGCCCGGAGACCCAGTACTTC
. | TRBJ1-3 | TRBV27 | once | CASSPMLGNTIYF | TGTGCCAGCAGTCCCATGTTGGGAAACACCATATATTTT
. | TRBJ2-7 | TRBV7-9 | . | CASSLGILGDYEQYF | TGTGCCAGCAGCTTAGGGATTTTAGGGGACTACGAGCAGTACTTC
. | TRBJ2-1 | TRBV5-1 | . | CASSFVDQRDEQFF | TGCGCCAGCAGTTTTGTGGACCAAAGGGATGAGCAGTTCTTC
. | TRBJ2-7 | TRBV21-1 | . | CASKPGTALYEQYF | TGTGCCAGCAAACCCGGGACAGCTCTGTACGAGCAGTACTTC
. | TRBJ1-2 | TRBV4-1 | . | CASSQDAGRGTYGYTF | TGCGCCAGCAGCCAAGATGCGGGGAGAGGGACCTATGGCTACACCTTC
. | TRBJ1-5 | TRBV27 | . | CASSGTDSNQPQHF | TGTGCCAGCTCCGGGACGGATAGCAATCAGCCCCAGCATTTT
TRBD1 | TRBJ2-7 | TRBV6-5 | . | CASSRDRGYEQYF | TGTGCCAGCAGTCGGGACAGGGGGTACGAGCAGTACTTC
. | TRBJ1-2 | TRBV4-2 | . | CASSQDRNGLEGYTF | TGTGCCAGCAGCCAAGATCGGAACGGGCTGGAGGGCTACACCTTC
TRBD2 | TRBJ2-2 | TRBV9 | . | CASSVPREEPQSGELFF | TGTGCCAGCAGCGTACCCCGGGAGGAACCCCAATCCGGGGAGCTGTTTTTT
. | TRBJ2-7 | TRBV5-1 | . | CASSLSSSYEQYF | TGCGCCAGCAGCTTGTCCAGCTCCTACGAGCAGTACTTC
. | TRBJ1-1 | TRBV4-2 | . | CASSQFPGMNTEAFF | TGTGCCAGCAGCCAATTCCCAGGGATGAACACTGAAGCTTTCTTT
. | TRBJ2-5 | TRBV13 | . | CASSPRGLMETQYF | TGTGCCAGCAGCCCCCGGGGGCTTATGGAGACCCAGTACTTC
. | TRBJ1-4 | TRBV6-2/TRBV6-3 | . | CASSAGNEKLFF | TGTGCCAGCAGTGCGGGGAATGAAAAACTGTTTTTT
TRBD1 | TRBJ1-1 | TRBV9 | . | CASSETTGAWTEAFF | TGTGCCAGCAGCGAGACTACAGGGGCGTGGACTGAAGCTTTCTTT
. | TRBJ1-6 | TRBV5-1 | . | CASSSQSISGGNNSPLHF | TGCGCCAGCAGCTCCCAATCTATCTCGGGGGGAAATAATTCACCCCTCCACTTT